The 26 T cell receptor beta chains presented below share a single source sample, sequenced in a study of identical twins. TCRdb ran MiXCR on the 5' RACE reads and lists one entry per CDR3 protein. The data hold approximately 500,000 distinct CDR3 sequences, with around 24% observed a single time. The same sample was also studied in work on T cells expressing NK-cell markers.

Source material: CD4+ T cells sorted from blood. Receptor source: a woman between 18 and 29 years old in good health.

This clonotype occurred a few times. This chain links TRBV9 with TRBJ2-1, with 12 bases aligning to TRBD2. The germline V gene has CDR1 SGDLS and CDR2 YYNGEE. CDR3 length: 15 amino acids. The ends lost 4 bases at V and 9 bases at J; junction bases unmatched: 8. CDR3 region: CASSSRLAGDSEQFF. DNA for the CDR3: TGTGCCAGCAGCTCGAGACTAGCGGGAGATAGTGAGCAGTTCTTC.

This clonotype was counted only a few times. The CDR3 bases are TGCGCCAGCAGCCGCGGGACAGTCCTAACTGAAGCTTTCTTT. Encoded protein: CASSRGTVLTEAFF. The V and J genes are TRBV5-1 and TRBJ1-1; TRBD1 aligns across 7 bases. With 4 bases clipped from V and 5 bases from J, the junction kept 8 bases outside the gene matches. Germline V gene data show CDR1 as SGHRS and CDR2 as YFSETQ. The CDR3 runs to 14 residues. Using reference TRBV5-1 and TRBJ1-1 for the parts outside the CDR3, the full variable domain is KAGVTQTPRYLIKTRGQQVTLSCSPISGHRSVSWYQQTPGQGLQFLFEYFSETQRNKGNFPGRFSGRQFSNSRSEMNVSTLELGDSALYLCASSRGTVLTEAFFGQGTRLTVV.

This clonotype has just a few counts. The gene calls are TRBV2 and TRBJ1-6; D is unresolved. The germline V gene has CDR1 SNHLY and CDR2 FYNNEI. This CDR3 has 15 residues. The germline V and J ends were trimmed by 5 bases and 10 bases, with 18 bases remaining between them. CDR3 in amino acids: CASSKGFRPDSPLHF. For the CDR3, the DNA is TGTGCCAGCAGTAAGGGATTCCGGCCGGACTCACCCCTCCACTTT.

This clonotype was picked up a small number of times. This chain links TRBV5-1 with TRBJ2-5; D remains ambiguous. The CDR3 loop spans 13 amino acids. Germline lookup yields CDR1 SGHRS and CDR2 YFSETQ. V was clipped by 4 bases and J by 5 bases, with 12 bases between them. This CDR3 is CASSRTVLETQYF. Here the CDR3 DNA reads TGCGCCAGCAGCCGGACGGTGTTGGAGACCCAGTACTTC.

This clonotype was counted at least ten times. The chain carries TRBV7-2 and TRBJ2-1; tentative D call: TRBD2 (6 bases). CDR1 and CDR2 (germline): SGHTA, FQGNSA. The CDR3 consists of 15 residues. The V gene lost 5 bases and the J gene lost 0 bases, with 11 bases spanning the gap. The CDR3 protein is CASSRDLYSYNEQFF. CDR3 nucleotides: TGTGCCAGCAGCCGGGACTTGTACTCCTACAATGAGCAGTTCTTC.

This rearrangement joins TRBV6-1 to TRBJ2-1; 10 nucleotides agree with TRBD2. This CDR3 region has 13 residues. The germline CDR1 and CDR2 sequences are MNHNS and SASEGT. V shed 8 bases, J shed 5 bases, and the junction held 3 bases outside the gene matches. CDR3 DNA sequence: TGTGCCAGCGGGACTAGCGCCCACAATGAGCAGTTCTTC. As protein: CASGTSAHNEQFF.

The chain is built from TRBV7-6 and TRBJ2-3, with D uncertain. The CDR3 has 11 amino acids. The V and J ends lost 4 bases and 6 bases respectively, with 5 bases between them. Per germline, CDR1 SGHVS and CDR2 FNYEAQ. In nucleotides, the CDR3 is TGTGCCAGCAGCTCACACGATACGCAGTATTTT. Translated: CASSSHDTQYF.

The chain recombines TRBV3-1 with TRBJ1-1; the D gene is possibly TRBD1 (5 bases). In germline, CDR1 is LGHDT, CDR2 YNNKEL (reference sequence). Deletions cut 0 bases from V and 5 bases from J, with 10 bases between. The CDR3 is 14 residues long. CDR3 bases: TGTGCCAGCAGCCAAGATGAGGGGTGGACTGAAGCTTTCTTT. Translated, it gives CASSQDEGWTEAFF.

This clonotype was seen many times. CDR3 sequence: CASSPRTAENTEAFF. Written as DNA, the CDR3 is TGCGCCAGCAGCCCTCGGACAGCTGAGAACACTGAAGCTTTCTTT. The chain employs TRBV5-1 and TRBJ1-1, with a tentative D call TRBD1 (6 bases). Trimming removed 4 bases from V and 1 base from J, with 14 bases in between. Germline CDR1 SGHRS, CDR2 YFSETQ. This CDR3 region has 15 residues.

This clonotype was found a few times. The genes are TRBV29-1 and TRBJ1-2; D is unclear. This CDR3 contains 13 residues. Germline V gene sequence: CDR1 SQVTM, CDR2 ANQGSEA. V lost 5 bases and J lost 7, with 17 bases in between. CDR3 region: CSVMKLGRVGYTF. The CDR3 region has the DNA TGCAGCGTTATGAAGTTAGGGAGGGTTGGCTACACCTTC.

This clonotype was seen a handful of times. The chain's CDR3 is CASSRPYTGELFF. The DNA of the CDR3 is TGTGCCAGCAGCCGTCCCTACACCGGGGAGCTGTTTTTT. V usage is TRBV12-3 or TRBV12-4 and J usage is TRBJ2-2; D is ambiguous. V lost 6 bases, J lost 3 bases, and 8 bases lay in between. There are 13 residues in the CDR3.

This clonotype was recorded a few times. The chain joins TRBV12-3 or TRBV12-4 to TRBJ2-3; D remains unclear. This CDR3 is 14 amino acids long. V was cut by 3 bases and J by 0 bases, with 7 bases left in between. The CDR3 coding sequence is TGTGCCAGCAGTTTCGTTACTAGCACAGATACGCAGTATTTT. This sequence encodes CASSFVTSTDTQYF.

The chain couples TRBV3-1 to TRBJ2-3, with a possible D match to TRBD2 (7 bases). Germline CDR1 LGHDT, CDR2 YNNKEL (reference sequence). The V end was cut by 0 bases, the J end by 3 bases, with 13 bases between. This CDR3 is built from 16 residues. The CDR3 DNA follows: TGTGCCAGCAGCCAAGAACTCAGGGGAGGGACAGATACGCAGTATTTT. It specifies CASSQELRGGTDTQYF.

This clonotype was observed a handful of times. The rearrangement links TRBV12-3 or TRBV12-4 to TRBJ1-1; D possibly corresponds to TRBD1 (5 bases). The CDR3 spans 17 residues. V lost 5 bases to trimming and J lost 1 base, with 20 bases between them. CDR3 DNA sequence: TGTGCCAGCAGTGTGGGTTCGGGGAGGGGCGAGAACACTGAAGCTTTCTTT. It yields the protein CASSVGSGRGENTEAFF.

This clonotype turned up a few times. The CDR3: CASAIVSIGDTQYF. As DNA, the CDR3 is TGTGCCAGCGCCATAGTTAGCATCGGGGATACGCAGTATTTT. The genes are TRBV28 and TRBJ2-3; D remains unclear. Looked up from germline, CDR1 is MDHEN and CDR2 is SYDVKM. V was pared by 8 bases and J by 6 bases, with 18 bases between. This CDR3 contains 14 residues. Together with reference TRBV28 and TRBJ2-3, the CDR3 gives the full variable domain: DVKVTQSSRYLVKRTGEKVFLECVQDMDHENMFWYRQDPGLGLRLIYFSYDVKMKEKGDIPEGYSVSREKKERFSLILESASTNQTSMYLCASAIVSIGDTQYFGPGTRLTVL.

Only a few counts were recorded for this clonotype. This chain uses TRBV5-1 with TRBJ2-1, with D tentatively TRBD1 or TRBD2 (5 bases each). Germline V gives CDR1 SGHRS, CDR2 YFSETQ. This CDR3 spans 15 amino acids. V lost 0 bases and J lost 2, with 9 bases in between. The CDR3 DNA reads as TGCGCCAGCAGCTTGGCCCCGGGACCCTACAATGAGCAGTTCTTC. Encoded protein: CASSLAPGPYNEQFF.

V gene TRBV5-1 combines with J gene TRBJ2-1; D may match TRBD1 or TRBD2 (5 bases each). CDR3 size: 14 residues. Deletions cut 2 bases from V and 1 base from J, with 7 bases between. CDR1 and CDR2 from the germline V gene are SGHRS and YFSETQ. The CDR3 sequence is CASSFEGSYNEQFF. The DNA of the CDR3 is TGCGCCAGCAGCTTCGAGGGGTCCTACAATGAGCAGTTCTTC.

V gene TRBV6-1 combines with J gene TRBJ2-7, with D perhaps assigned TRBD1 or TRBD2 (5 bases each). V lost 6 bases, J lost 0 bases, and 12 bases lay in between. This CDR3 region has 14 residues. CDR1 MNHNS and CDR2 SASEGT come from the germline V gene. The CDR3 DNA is TGTGCCAGCAGGAGGGACCCCGGCTCCTACGAGCAGTACTTC. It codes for CASRRDPGSYEQYF.

The CDR3 loop is CASSPAARIQHTEAFF. The CDR3 DNA is TGTGCCAGCAGCCCCGCGGCGAGGATTCAACACACTGAAGCTTTCTTT. The gene calls are TRBV7-2 and TRBJ1-1; D not certain. V lost 5 bases to trimming and J lost 3 bases, with 19 bases between them. The CDR3 totals 16 residues. Germline values: CDR1 SGHTA, CDR2 FQGNSA.

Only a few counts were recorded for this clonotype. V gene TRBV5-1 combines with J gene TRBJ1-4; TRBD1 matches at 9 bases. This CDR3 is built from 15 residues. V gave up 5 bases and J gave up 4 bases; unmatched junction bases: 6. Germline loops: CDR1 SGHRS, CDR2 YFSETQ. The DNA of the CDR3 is TGCGCCAGCAGTCCAACAGGGGGCTATAATGAAAAACTGTTTTTT. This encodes CASSPTGGYNEKLFF.

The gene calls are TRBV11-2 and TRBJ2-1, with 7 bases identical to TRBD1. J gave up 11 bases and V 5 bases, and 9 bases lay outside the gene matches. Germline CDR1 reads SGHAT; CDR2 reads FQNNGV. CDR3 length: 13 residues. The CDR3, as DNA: TGTGCCAGCAGCCCGAAGACGGGACAGCAGCAGTTCTTC. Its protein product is CASSPKTGQQQFF.

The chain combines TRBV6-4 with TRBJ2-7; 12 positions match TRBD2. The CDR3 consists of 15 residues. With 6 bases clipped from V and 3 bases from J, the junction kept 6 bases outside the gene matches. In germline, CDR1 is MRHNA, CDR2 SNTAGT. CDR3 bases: TGTGCCAGCAGCGAGTTACTAGCGGGGGGCTACGAGCAGTACTTC. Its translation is CASSELLAGGYEQYF.

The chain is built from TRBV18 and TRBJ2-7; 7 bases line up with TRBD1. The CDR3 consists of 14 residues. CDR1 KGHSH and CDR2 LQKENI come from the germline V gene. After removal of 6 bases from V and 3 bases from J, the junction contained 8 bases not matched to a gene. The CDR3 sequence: CASSIQGDLYEQYF. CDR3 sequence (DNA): TGTGCCAGCTCCATTCAGGGGGATCTCTACGAGCAGTACTTC.

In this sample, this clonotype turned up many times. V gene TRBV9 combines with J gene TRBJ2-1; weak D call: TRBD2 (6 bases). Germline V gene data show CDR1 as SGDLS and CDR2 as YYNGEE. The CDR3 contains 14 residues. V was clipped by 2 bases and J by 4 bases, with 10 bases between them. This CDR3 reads CASSVGTPYNEQFF. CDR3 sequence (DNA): TGTGCCAGCAGCGTCGGGACTCCTTACAATGAGCAGTTCTTC.

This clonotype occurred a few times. Here the CDR3 reads CASIALETQYF. CDR3 DNA sequence: TGTGCCAGCATAGCGTTGGAGACCCAGTACTTC. The chain has TRBV7-2 and TRBJ2-5, with D tentatively TRBD2 (5 bases). V was pared by 7 bases and J by 5 bases, with 8 bases between. Germline values: CDR1 SGHTA, CDR2 FQGNSA. CDR3 length equals 11 residues.

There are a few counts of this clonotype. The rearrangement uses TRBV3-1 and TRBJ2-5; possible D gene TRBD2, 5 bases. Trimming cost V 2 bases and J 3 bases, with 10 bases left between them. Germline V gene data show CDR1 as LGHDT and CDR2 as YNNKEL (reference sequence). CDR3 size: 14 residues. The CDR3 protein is CASSQSGREETQYF. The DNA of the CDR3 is TGTGCCAGCAGCCAATCGGGGAGAGAAGAGACCCAGTACTTC.